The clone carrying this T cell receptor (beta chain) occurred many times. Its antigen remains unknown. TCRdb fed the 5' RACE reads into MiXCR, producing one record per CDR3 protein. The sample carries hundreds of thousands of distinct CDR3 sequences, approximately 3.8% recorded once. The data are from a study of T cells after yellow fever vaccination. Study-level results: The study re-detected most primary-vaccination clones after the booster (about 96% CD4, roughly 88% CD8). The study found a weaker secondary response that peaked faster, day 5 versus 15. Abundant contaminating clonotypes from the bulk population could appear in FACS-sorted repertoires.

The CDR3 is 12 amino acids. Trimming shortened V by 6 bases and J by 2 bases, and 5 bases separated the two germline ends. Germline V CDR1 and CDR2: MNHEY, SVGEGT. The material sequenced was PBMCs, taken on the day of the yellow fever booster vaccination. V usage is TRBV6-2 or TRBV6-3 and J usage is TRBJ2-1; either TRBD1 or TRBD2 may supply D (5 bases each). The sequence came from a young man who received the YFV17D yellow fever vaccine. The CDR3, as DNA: TGTGCCAGCAGGGGGGCCTACAATGAGCAGTTCTTC. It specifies CASRGAYNEQFF.